The T cell receptor (beta chain) under discussion was sequenced for a study of vaccination effects on CD4 cells after COVID-19. Remarks on this clone: What it recognizes is unknown.

Antigen-specific CD4+ T cells expanded by the ViraFEST assay with viral peptide pools were then sequenced. Subsequent to a culture period of under twelve days, CD4+ T cells were isolated. It was two doses of either the BNT162b2 or mRNA-1273 vaccine that participants received. The data were produced by immunoSEQ multiplex PCR, yet TCRdb's version contains in-frame clones alone and is incomplete. The top ten hold approximately 1.5% of the sample, which has about 35,000 clones, roughly 86% seen once. The sequences come from CD4+ T cells from PBMCs cultured with HCoV-NL63 spike peptides, collected after COVID-19 vaccination. This clonotype was obtained from a human donor who received a COVID-19 vaccine. Some clones in this sample may be carry-over from other donors' samples.

The CDR3: CASSPPTTNEKLFF. The CDR3 DNA reads TGTGCCAGCAGCCCGCCAACAACTAATGAAAAACTGTTTTTT. The chain couples TRBV3-1 (or the pseudogene TRBV3-2) to TRBJ1-4, with unresolved D. Trimming took 4 bases from V and 0 from J, leaving 6 bases between them. The CDR3 contains 14 residues. Germline V gene lookup returns CDR1 LGHDT and CDR2 YNNKEL (reference sequence).